These T cell receptor beta chains were read from a single sample in a study of cytotoxic CD8 clonotypes in ibrutinib-treated CLL. The assay was immunoSEQ multiplex PCR, and TCRdb's table has in-frame clones only and misses some. The repertoire holds more than 300,000 clones, about 80% seen once, with 6.7% in the top ten. Sequenced material: PBMCs, taken before ibrutinib treatment. The receptor set was obtained from a human donor with chronic lymphocytic leukemia. Each CDR3 is given with its conserved first and last residue. A D gene is named only where the DNA matches it firmly. A clone size is listed for some rows: how often the clone was seen (once, few, many), or a class if it is expanded.

size | J | V | D | CDR3 | DNA
. | TRBJ2-1 | TRBV6-5 | TRBD2 | CASSYREGYNEQFF | TGTGCCAGCAGTTACCGGGAGGGGTACAATGAGCAGTTCTTC
. | TRBJ1-4 | TRBV4-3 | . | CASSQDSLQPPPTNEKLFF | TGCGCCAGCAGCCAAGATTCGTTACAACCACCTCCAACTAATGAAAAACTGTTTTTT
. | TRBJ2-1 | TRBV12-5 | . | CASGATGKESFSLNEQFF | TGTGCTAGTGGCGCCACAGGGAAAGAAAGCTTTTCCCTGAATGAGCAGTTCTTC
once | TRBJ1-1 | TRBV27 | . | CASSFLGARVGAFF | TGTGCCAGCAGTTTCCTAGGGGCCAGGGTTGGAGCTTTCTTT
once | TRBJ2-1 | TRBV25-1 | . | CASRVSGHEQFF | TGTGCCAGCAGGGTCAGCGGGCATGAGCAGTTCTTC
. | TRBJ2-1 | TRBV7-8 | . | CASSSERRSYNEQFF | TGTGCCAGCAGCTCCGAGCGGAGATCCTACAATGAGCAGTTCTTC
. | TRBJ2-7 | TRBV5-6 | . | CASSLGIAPAYEQYF | TGTGCCAGCAGCTTAGGGATAGCGCCAGCCTACGAGCAGTACTTC
. | TRBJ2-2 | TRBV27 | . | CASSFLNTGELFF | TGTGCCAGCAGTTTCTTGAACACCGGGGAGCTGTTTTTT
. | TRBJ1-2 | TRBV4-3 | . | CASSQGKFTQGHYGYTF | TGCGCCAGCAGCCAAGGAAAGTTTACCCAGGGCCACTATGGCTACACCTTC
. | TRBJ2-7 | TRBV4-1 | . | CASSQDARNSYEQYF | TGCGCCAGCAGCCAAGACGCCCGGAACTCCTACGAGCAGTACTTC
once | TRBJ2-2 | TRBV27 | . | CASSLGGAGFHGELFF | TGTGCCAGCAGTTTAGGGGGCGCAGGGTTTCACGGGGAGCTGTTTTTT
. | TRBJ2-7 | TRBV19 | . | CATSSGLQLVNGEQYF | TGTGCCACAAGCTCGGGACTGCAGCTTGTCAACGGCGAGCAGTACTTC
. | TRBJ2-7 | TRBV25-1 | . | CASSEGKQYF | TGTGCCAGCAGTGAAGGGAAGCAGTACTTC
. | TRBJ2-1 | TRBV11-1 | . | CASSLSGGQGLDEQFF | TGTGCCAGCAGCTTAAGCGGGGGACAGGGTTTGGATGAGCAGTTCTTC
. | TRBJ2-1 | TRBV11-2 | . | CASSLAAGPSYNEQFF | TGTGCCAGCAGCTTAGCGGCGGGACCAAGCTACAATGAGCAGTTCTTC
. | TRBJ2-5 | TRBV5-6 | . | CASRFAPNQETQYF | TGTGCCAGCAGATTCGCCCCCAACCAAGAGACCCAGTACTTC
few | TRBJ2-5 | TRBV19 | TRBD1 | CASSRGQGTGETQYF | TGTGCCAGTAGTAGGGGACAGGGAACCGGGGAGACCCAGTACTTC
. | TRBJ1-1 | TRBV9 | TRBD1 | CASSRQGTEAFF | TGTGCCAGCAGCAGACAGGGCACTGAAGCTTTCTTT
few | TRBJ1-2 | TRBV2 | . | CASRWDGVGYTF | TGTGCCAGCAGGTGGGACGGAGTAGGCTACACCTTC
. | TRBJ2-1 | TRBV12-5 | TRBD2 | CASGLVGLAAYNEQFF | TGTGCTAGTGGTTTGGTGGGACTAGCGGCCTACAATGAGCAGTTCTTC
. | TRBJ2-7 | TRBV5-1 | TRBD1 | CASKGTDSYEQYF | TGCGCCAGCAAAGGGACAGATTCCTACGAGCAGTACTTC
. | TRBJ2-5 | TRBV9 | . | CASSPPDGGSLETQYF | TGTGCCAGCAGCCCCCCGGACGGGGGATCCTTGGAGACCCAGTACTTC
few | TRBJ1-3 | TRBV6-1 | . | CASSASGNTIYF | TGTGCCAGCAGTGCCAGCGGAAACACCATATATTTT
. | TRBJ2-3 | TRBV9 | . | CASSVASSGLTDTQYF | TGTGCCAGCAGCGTAGCGAGTAGCGGACTCACAGATACGCAGTATTTT
. | TRBJ1-5 | TRBV28 | . | CASRGADVYYNQPQHF | TGTGCCAGCCGGGGGGCAGACGTTTATTACAATCAGCCCCAGCATTTT
. | TRBJ1-1 | TRBV14 | . | CASSPRRGWDTEAFF | TGTGCCAGCAGCCCCCGGCGAGGGTGGGACACTGAAGCTTTCTTT
. | TRBJ2-1 | TRBV15 | TRBD2 | CATARLAGHNEQFF | TGTGCCACCGCGAGGCTAGCGGGGCACAATGAGCAGTTCTTC
. | TRBJ2-7 | TRBV6-5 | . | CASRTGTYEQYF | TGTGCCAGCAGAACAGGGACGTACGAGCAGTACTTC
. | TRBJ2-1 | TRBV7-2 | TRBD2 | CASSFRAGVIYNEQFF | TGTGCCAGCAGCTTCCGGGCGGGAGTTATATACAATGAGCAGTTCTTC
. | TRBJ2-1 | TRBV27 | . | CASSSPGNEQFF | TGTGCCAGCAGTTCCCCTGGCAATGAGCAGTTCTTC
. | TRBJ2-2 | TRBV18 | . | CASTPTTANTGELFF | TGTGCCAGCACGCCTACCACAGCGAACACCGGGGAGCTGTTTTTT
. | TRBJ2-3 | TRBV6-6 | . | CASRETDTQYF | TGTGCCAGCAGGGAAACAGATACGCAGTATTTT
. | TRBJ2-2 | TRBV5-6 | . | CASSLRPNTGELFF | TGTGCCAGCAGCCTACGACCCAACACCGGGGAGCTGTTTTTT
. | TRBJ2-5 | TRBV14 | . | CASSLGNQPQYF | TGTGCCAGCAGCCTCGGAAACCAGCCCCAGTACTTC
. | TRBJ1-5 | TRBV19 | . | CASSLVQGGSNQPQHF | TGTGCCAGTAGCCTAGTCCAGGGAGGGAGCAATCAGCCCCAGCATTTT
. | TRBJ2-7 | TRBV14 | . | CASSQGPGSGQYF | TGTGCCAGCAGCCAAGGACCGGGGTCCGGTCAGTACTTC
. | TRBJ2-7 | TRBV29-1 | TRBD1 | CSVRQGYGDEQYF | TGCAGCGTAAGACAGGGTTACGGGGACGAGCAGTACTTC
. | TRBJ2-3 | TRBV20-1 | . | CSASGDTQYF | TGCAGTGCTAGTGGAGATACGCAGTATTTT
. | TRBJ2-7 | TRBV7-2 | TRBD1 | CASSLGQGTSYEQYF | TGTGCCAGCAGCTTAGGACAGGGGACGTCCTACGAGCAGTACTTC
. | TRBJ1-1 | TRBV5-4 | . | CASRLKGPQSDRRYTEAFF | TGTGCCAGCAGACTTAAGGGCCCACAAAGCGACAGACGCTACACTGAAGCTTTCTTT
. | TRBJ2-7 | TRBV7-2 | . | CASSLGGQRSYEQYF | TGTGCCAGCAGCTTAGGCGGTCAGCGGAGCTACGAGCAGTACTTC
once | TRBJ2-1 | TRBV6-4 | TRBD2 | CASSAVGLAGNEQFF | TGTGCCAGCAGCGCGGTGGGACTAGCTGGGAATGAGCAGTTCTTC
once | TRBJ2-1 | TRBV19 | TRBD2 | CASRGGLAGVSYNEQFF | TGTGCCAGTAGAGGAGGACTAGCGGGAGTCTCCTACAATGAGCAGTTCTTC
. | TRBJ2-1 | TRBV28 | TRBD2 | CASSLPPGGRGYNEQFF | TGTGCCAGCAGTCTCCCACCGGGCGGGAGAGGATACAATGAGCAGTTCTTC
. | TRBJ2-5 | TRBV28 | TRBD2 | CASSPWPPGLAGVWETQYF | TGTGCCAGCAGTCCCTGGCCGCCGGGACTAGCGGGAGTGTGGGAGACCCAGTACTTC
. | TRBJ1-3 | TRBV5-4 | . | CASSLESQSPGNTIYF | TGTGCCAGCAGCTTGGAGTCACAGTCTCCTGGAAACACCATATATTTT
. | TRBJ1-2 | TRBV6-5 | . | CASSYRGGDYGYTF | TGTGCCAGCAGTTACAGGGGAGGGGACTATGGCTACACCTTC
few | TRBJ1-4 | TRBV29-1 | . | CSVADEKLFF | TGCAGCGTTGCAGATGAAAAACTGTTTTTT
. | TRBJ2-7 | TRBV5-4 | TRBD2 | CASSRVAGGYEQYF | TGTGCCAGCAGCCGGGTAGCGGGAGGATACGAGCAGTACTTC
. | TRBJ2-7 | TRBV12-5 | TRBD1 | CASGRGQYEQYF | TGTGCTAGTGGCAGGGGGCAATACGAGCAGTACTTC
. | TRBJ2-5 | TRBV25-1 | . | CASSGDSQETQYF | TGTGCCAGCAGTGGTGACAGCCAAGAGACCCAGTACTTC
few | TRBJ1-1 | TRBV11-1 | . | CASSRRATEAFF | TGTGCCAGCAGCCGACGCGCAACTGAAGCTTTCTTT
. | TRBJ1-1 | TRBV28 | . | CASSLLLRDTEAFF | TGTGCCAGCAGTTTATTGTTGCGGGACACTGAAGCTTTCTTT
. | TRBJ2-7 | TRBV5-1 | TRBD1 | CASGDRGPYEQYF | TGCGCCAGCGGGGACAGGGGTCCCTACGAGCAGTACTTC
. | TRBJ2-7 | TRBV20-1 | . | CSAQEGYEQYF | TGCAGTGCCCAGGAGGGCTACGAGCAGTACTTC
. | TRBJ1-5 | TRBV28 | TRBD1 | CASRGQGDQPQHF | TGTGCCAGCAGGGGACAGGGGGATCAGCCCCAGCATTTT
. | TRBJ2-1 | TRBV5-1 | TRBD1 | CASSPTGGPYNEQFF | TGCGCCAGCAGCCCGACAGGGGGCCCCTACAATGAGCAGTTCTTC
. | TRBJ2-5 | TRBV10-3 | TRBD2 | CAISYGGALQETQYF | TGTGCCATCAGTTACGGGGGGGCCTTACAAGAGACCCAGTACTTC
. | TRBJ2-7 | TRBV6-1 | . | CASTPQGYEQYF | TGTGCCAGCACCCCCCAGGGGTACGAGCAGTACTTC